This T cell receptor beta chain was documented in a study of shared clonotypes between healthy human individuals (dated by TCRdb to about 2020). Concerning the study at large: The cohort included three men and a couple of women between 18 and 49 years of age. For each donor, three plates each were used for CD4 naive and CD4 memory, two plates were used for CD8 naive, and one plate was used for CD8 memory. Blood TCR repertoires of about five healthy adults were deeply sequenced to estimate repertoire size and the extent of clonotype sharing between individuals. To increase sequencing depth and limit assay-specific biases, different laboratories used diverse techniques to prepare libraries and sequence TCR repertoires. Between about 0.8 and 9 billion PBMCs per donor were obtained by leukapheresis. The investigation overall reported the following: Clonotypes shared by all four sorted-subset donors showed higher generation probabilities than non-shared clonotypes. Approximately 5% of naive CD4, more than 3% of naive CD8, roughly 2.4% of memory CD4, and roughly 0.4% of memory CD8 clonotypes were shared across several donors. Because the study included only a small number of donors, the genetic and exposure-history diversity represented was limited. Estimated clonotype richness was generally larger for naive than for memory subsets. Sampling was restricted to blood, and TCR repertoires in tissues likely differ from the TCR repertoires found in blood. Based on pairwise subsampling, the degree of clonotype sharing among donors was expected to be affected by sequencing depth. Even with the large sequencing depth, rarefaction of the sorted-subset datasets indicated that sequencing was incomplete.

Using the deep immunoSEQ assay, TCR CDR3 regions were amplified from genomic DNA by multiplex PCR. Extracted genomic DNA from each cell subset was distributed evenly across all wells of several immunoSEQ 96-well plates, and each plate was treated as a replicate. For sorted subsets, roughly 200 ng of genomic DNA, equivalent to around 30,000 T cell genomes, went into each replicate PCR. Purified libraries were quantified with a Qubit 3.0 fluorometer, sized on a Bioanalyzer 2100, and re-quantified with the KAPA Library Quantification kit. A separate single-read 150-cycle Illumina NextSeq 550 flow cell was used to sequence each immunoSEQ 96-well plate. Under the source paper's analysis protocol: Because the immunoSEQ output held only junctional sequences and lacked quality scores, the filtering could not match the filtering applied to full-length reads. To assign V/J genes and CDR3, sequences were annotated against IMGT germline references using PyIR, a Python wrapper for IgBLAST v1.9. Reads were filtered out if the reads had weak V/J assignments (E-value above 1e-6), no CDR3, stop codons, out-of-frame junctions, or ambiguous translated residues. A V3J clonotype was defined by an identical inferred V gene, J gene, and CDR3 amino acid sequence. To compute the percentage overlap between repertoires, the number of shared unique clonotypes was divided by the size of the smaller repertoire. RTK rarefaction, the Chao1 estimator, and Recon v2.1 estimates of unobserved clonotypes were used to assess repertoire richness. OLGA was used to compute generation probabilities for all TCRbeta clonotypes that the gDNA method yielded from a few donors. TCRdb re-hosts the immuneACCESS table, in-frame sequences only. Its copies lack some clones; in the studies checked, an unresolved V gene accounts for under half of them, and the cause for the rest is not known. The DNA gave D and trimming, while V, J and clone size come from that table. For this sample there are 2 million or so clones; 90% to 95% appear just once. The ten largest clones take up more than 0.1% of the sample.

Donors were healthy HIV-negative adults with no recently reported acute infections or vaccinations. Every donor was a Caucasian adult living in Nashville, Tennessee, USA. Magnetic negative selection was used to enrich CD4+ T cells, after which naive cells were positively selected on CD45RA and the negative fraction became the memory subset. Blood was obtained by leukapheresis, after which PBMCs were separated by Ficoll-Histopaque density gradient centrifugation and cryopreserved in liquid nitrogen vapor phase. Purity and quantity of every magnetically sorted T cell population were checked by analytical flow cytometry. From each sorted fraction, genomic DNA was isolated and quantified by UV absorbance on a Nanodrop 2000c. A note on this clone: Its antigen has not been determined. Base qualities are not provided; no much larger clone lies one nucleotide away. Additional DNA sequences in this sample encode the identical CDR3.

This receptor was taken from a man between 18 and 29 years old in good health. Sequenced input: naive CD4+ T cells sorted from blood. The cell subset or site tag for this specimen amounts to: CD45RA+ positively selected.

The DNA sequence reads TGCAGTGCTAGGGGGCCAGATACGCAGTATTTT. Its protein reads: CSARGPDTQYF. The chain joins TRBV20-1 to TRBJ2-3; the best D guess is TRBD1, with 5 bases matching. The CDR3 has 11 amino acids, counting the end cysteine and phenylalanine. The read is trimmed to its CDR3 DNA, 33 bases read in frame from base 1. The V end loses 3 bases and the J end loses 4 bases, and a stretch of 5 bases separates them. The germline V gene (reference sequence) supplies CDR1 DFQATT and CDR2 SNEGSKA.